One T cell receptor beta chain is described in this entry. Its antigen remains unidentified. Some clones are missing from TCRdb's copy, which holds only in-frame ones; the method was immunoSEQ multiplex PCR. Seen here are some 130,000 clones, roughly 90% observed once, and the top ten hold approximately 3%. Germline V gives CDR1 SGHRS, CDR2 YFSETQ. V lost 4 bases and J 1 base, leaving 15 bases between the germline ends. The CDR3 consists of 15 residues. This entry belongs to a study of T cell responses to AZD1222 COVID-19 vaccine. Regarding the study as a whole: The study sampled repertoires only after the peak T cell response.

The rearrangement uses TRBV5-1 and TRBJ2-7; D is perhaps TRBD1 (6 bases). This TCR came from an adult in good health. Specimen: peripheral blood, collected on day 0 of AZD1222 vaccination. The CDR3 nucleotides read TGCGCCAGCAGCCTACCCGGGACACCTTCCTACGAGCAGTACTTC. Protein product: CASSLPGTPSYEQYF.